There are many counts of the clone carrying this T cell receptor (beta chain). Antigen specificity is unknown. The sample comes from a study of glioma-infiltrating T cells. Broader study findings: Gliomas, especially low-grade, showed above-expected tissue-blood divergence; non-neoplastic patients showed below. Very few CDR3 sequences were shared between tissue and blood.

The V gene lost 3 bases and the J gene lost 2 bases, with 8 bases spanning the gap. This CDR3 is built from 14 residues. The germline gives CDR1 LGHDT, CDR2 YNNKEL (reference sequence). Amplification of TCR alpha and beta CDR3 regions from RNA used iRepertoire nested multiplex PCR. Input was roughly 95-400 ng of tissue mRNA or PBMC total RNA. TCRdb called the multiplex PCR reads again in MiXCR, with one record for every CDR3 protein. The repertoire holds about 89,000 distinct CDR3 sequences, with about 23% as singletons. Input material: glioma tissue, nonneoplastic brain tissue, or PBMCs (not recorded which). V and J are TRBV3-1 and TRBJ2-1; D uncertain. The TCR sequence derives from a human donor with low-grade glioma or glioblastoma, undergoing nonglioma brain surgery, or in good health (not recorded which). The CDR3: CASSHWQTYNEQFF. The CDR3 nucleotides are TGTGCCAGCAGCCATTGGCAGACCTACAATGAGCAGTTCTTC.